Listed below are T cell receptor beta chains from one sample, sequenced in a study of T cell repertoires in cytomegalovirus infection. These receptors lack a known antigen. One entry per CDR3 protein results from TCRdb running MiXCR on the reads. The sample has about a million distinct CDR3 sequences, roughly 31% seen once. The sequencing here drew on cultured CD8+ T cells from PBMCs, taken from culture after CMV antigen stimulation. The receptors originated from a human donor in good health (CMV status not recorded). Some clones in this sample may be carry-over from other donors' samples. Each CDR3 is given with its conserved first and last residue. A D gene is named only where the DNA matches it firmly. The listing skips clone size in some rows; elsewhere it reads once, few, many or a size class.

TRBJ2-7,TRBV7-9,once,TRBD1,15,TGTGCCAGCAGCCCCGACAGGGGCCGAAAGTCCGAGCAGTACTTC,CASSPDRGRKSEQYF
TRBJ2-6,TRBV7-6,many,TRBD1,20,TGTGCCAGCAGCTTAACATGGAGGACAGGGGCAGGGACTGGGGCCAACGTCCTGACTTTC,CASSLTWRTGAGTGANVLTF
TRBJ2-2,TRBV7-6,few,.,11,TGTGCCAGCACACTACCTCCGGCGCTGTTTTTT,CASTLPPALFF
TRBJ2-1,TRBV12-3/TRBV12-4,few,TRBD1,16,TGTGCCAGCAGAAATCAAGGAGGACAGGACTACAATGAGCAGTTCTTC,CASRNQGGQDYNEQFF
TRBJ1-3,TRBV6-1,few,.,15,TGTGCCAGCAGTGAAGTCCCGCTTTCTGGAAACACCATATATTTT,CASSEVPLSGNTIYF
TRBJ1-1,TRBV6-6,few,.,16,TGTGCCAGCAGCCGCGTCCGACAACAAGGGGTCACTGAAGCTTTCTTT,CASSRVRQQGVTEAFF
TRBJ2-1,TRBV5-1,few,.,16,TGCGCCAGCAGCTTATTGGCCCTTGGCCCATACAATGAGCAGTTCTTC,CASSLLALGPYNEQFF
TRBJ1-1,TRBV4-1,.,TRBD1,15,TGCGCCAGCAGCCAAGACAGGAGGGGGCGGACTGAAGCTTTCTTT,CASSQDRRGRTEAFF
TRBJ2-3,TRBV9,few,.,15,TGTGCCAGCAGCGTAGAAGGACACCCCACAGATACGCAGTATTTT,CASSVEGHPTDTQYF
TRBJ1-2,TRBV5-5,few,.,14,TGTGCCAGCAGCCCGGGTGGGACGAGCTATGGCTACACCTTC,CASSPGGTSYGYTF
TRBJ2-5,TRBV20-1,.,TRBD1,12,TGCAGTGCTTTTTCAGGGGGAGAGACCCAGTACTTC,CSAFSGGETQYF
TRBJ2-3,TRBV20-1,.,TRBD2,18,TGCAGTGCTAGAGATAACCTAGCGGGGGAGCATAGCGCAGATACGCAGTATTTT,CSARDNLAGEHSADTQYF
TRBJ2-5,TRBV6-1,.,TRBD1,18,TGTGCCAGCAGTGAAGAATATAGCTGGACAGGGAGCAGAGAGACCCAGTACTTC,CASSEEYSWTGSRETQYF
TRBJ1-1,TRBV5-8,few,.,14,TGTGCCAGCAGCTCAGGGATTCGGGGGACTGAAGCTTTCTTT,CASSSGIRGTEAFF
TRBJ2-1,TRBV11-2,few,TRBD2,15,TGTGCCAGCACCCAAGGGCGGGGGGGCAGCAATGAGCAGTTCTTC,CASTQGRGGSNEQFF
TRBJ2-1,TRBV6-1,.,.,13,TGTGCCAGCAGTGAAGGTTGGGGGTTTGAGCAGTTCTTC,CASSEGWGFEQFF
TRBJ2-3,TRBV9,.,.,16,TGTGCCAGCAGCCTCTGGTCGGACCCGGCCACAGATACGCAGTATTTT,CASSLWSDPATDTQYF
TRBJ2-5,TRBV5-6,.,.,15,TGTGCCAGCAGCTTGCAACGGGGCCTCCGGGAGACCCAGTACTTC,CASSLQRGLRETQYF
TRBJ2-3,TRBV12-3/TRBV12-4,many,.,14,TGTGCCAGCAGTTTGATTCGAAGCGCAGATACGCAGTATTTT,CASSLIRSADTQYF
TRBJ1-5,TRBV9,few,.,15,TGTGCCAGCAGCGTATCGGCCCAGAGCAATCAGCCCCAGCATTTT,CASSVSAQSNQPQHF
TRBJ1-3,TRBV29-1,.,TRBD1,16,TGCAGCGCCCCAAAAGTAGGGACAGTTTCTGGAAACACCATATATTTT,CSAPKVGTVSGNTIYF
TRBJ2-2,TRBV12-3/TRBV12-4,few,.,19,TGTGCCAGCAGTCTCGGACAGTCTCCATCGTTCGCGAACACCGGGGAGCTGTTTTTT,CASSLGQSPSFANTGELFF
TRBJ2-3,TRBV5-4,few,TRBD2,17,TGTGCCAGCAGCTTGGCGCCGGGACTAGCGGGCCAAGATACGCAGTATTTT,CASSLAPGLAGQDTQYF
TRBJ1-5,TRBV18,.,.,16,TGTGCCAGCTCACCAAACCCGGGAATCAGCAATCAGCCCCAGCATTTT,CASSPNPGISNQPQHF
TRBJ2-1,TRBV10-3,few,.,13,TGTGCCATCAGGAGCGGGCCTCTCAATGAGCAGTTCTTC,CAIRSGPLNEQFF
TRBJ2-7,TRBV6-6,.,.,11,TGTGCCCTTCGGGTAGCCTACGAGCAGTACTTC,CALRVAYEQYF
TRBJ1-5,TRBV5-6,.,.,17,TGTGCCAGCAGCTTGCTCTCCAGGGTCGGTCGCAATCAGCCCCAGCATTTT,CASSLLSRVGRNQPQHF
TRBJ1-1,TRBV5-1,few,.,16,TGCGCCAGCAGCTTGGCCCTAATGGGGCCGCACACTGAAGCTTTCTTT,CASSLALMGPHTEAFF
TRBJ1-1,TRBV19,.,TRBD1,15,TGTGCCAGTAGTGGACCACAGGGGAAGAACACTGAAGCTTTCTTT,CASSGPQGKNTEAFF
TRBJ2-7,TRBV19,many,.,14,TGTGCCAGTAGTATGCCCCGACCCTGGGACGAGCAGTACTTC,CASSMPRPWDEQYF
TRBJ2-7,TRBV4-1,.,TRBD2,16,TGCGCCAGCAGCCAAGTCGGGACTACTCCTTCCTACGAGCAGTACTTC,CASSQVGTTPSYEQYF
TRBJ2-2,TRBV6-2/TRBV6-3,.,TRBD2,18,TGTGCCAGCAGCCTAAATACGGTGACTAGCAGGAACACCGGGGAGCTGTTTTTT,CASSLNTVTSRNTGELFF
TRBJ2-5,TRBV11-2,few,TRBD2,16,TGTGCCAGCAGCTTAGATCCTGCGGGGGGACAAGAGACCCAGTACTTC,CASSLDPAGGQETQYF
TRBJ1-2,TRBV12-3/TRBV12-4,few,.,11,TGTGCCGCCGCGGGAAACTATGGCTACACCTTC,CAAAGNYGYTF
TRBJ2-5,TRBV7-6,many,TRBD1,16,TGTGCCAGCAGCTTATGGGACAGGAGCGAGATGGAGACCCAGTACTTC,CASSLWDRSEMETQYF
TRBJ2-1,TRBV7-6,many,.,13,TGTGCCAGCAGCTTATCAGGGTCGGATGAGCAGTTCTTC,CASSLSGSDEQFF
TRBJ2-1,TRBV7-8,many,TRBD2,17,TGTGCCAGCAGCCCACGGGCTAGCGGGGTTCCCTACAATGAGCAGTTCTTC,CASSPRASGVPYNEQFF
TRBJ2-5,TRBV6-5,.,.,15,TGTGCCAGCAGCACGGACGTCCCTGAGTGGGAGACCCAGTACTTC,CASSTDVPEWETQYF
TRBJ2-1,TRBV2,few,.,14,TGTGCCAGCAGTGAAGGGGGTACGAACAATGAGCAGTTCTTC,CASSEGGTNNEQFF
TRBJ2-5,TRBV7-9,.,.,12,TGTGCCATCTTTTTAGGGGGAGAGACCCAGTACTTC,CAIFLGGETQYF
TRBJ2-1,TRBV12-3/TRBV12-4,.,.,14,TGTGCCAGCGGGGAACTTGGAGCCTACAATGAGCAGTTCTTC,CASGELGAYNEQFF
TRBJ1-5,TRBV7-6,few,.,14,TGTGCCAGCAGCTCGCGGGAGGTCGGTCAGCCCCAGCATTTT,CASSSREVGQPQHF
TRBJ1-4,TRBV6-5,few,TRBD1,15,TGTGCCAGCAGTACCCGGACAGGGGAGAATGAAAAACTGTTTTTT,CASSTRTGENEKLFF
TRBJ1-2,TRBV29-1,.,.,15,TGCAGCGTTTTCACCGGGACCGCCCGGGACTATGGCTACACCTTC,CSVFTGTARDYGYTF
TRBJ1-5,TRBV12-3/TRBV12-4,many,TRBD1,15,TGTGCCAGCAGTTCCGGGACAGGGGGCGGTCAGCCCCAGCATTTT,CASSSGTGGGQPQHF
TRBJ2-3,TRBV6-5,.,TRBD2,16,TGTGCCAGCAGTTACTCGAGCGGGGCAGGCACAGATACGCAGTATTTT,CASSYSSGAGTDTQYF